The next 32 T cell receptor beta chains were all read from a single sample in a study of T cell responses to AZD1222 COVID-19 vaccine. Sequenced by immunoSEQ multiplex PCR; TCRdb stores in-frame clones only, minus some. The table records about 130,000 clones, 90% to 95% of them present only once. The source was peripheral blood, collected on day 0 of AZD1222 vaccination. The receptors shown here come from an adult in good health.

The chain joins TRBV19 to TRBJ1-2; TRBD1 is a possible D gene (6 bases). The V end lost 5 bases, the J end lost 3 bases, and 19 bases lay between the germline ends. This CDR3 spans 16 amino acids. CDR1 and CDR2 (germline): LNHDA, SQIVND (reference sequence). CDR3 amino acids: CASSFGVRGADYGYTF. CDR3 DNA: TGTGCCAGTAGTTTCGGGGTCAGGGGCGCGGACTATGGCTACACCTTC.

The rearrangement links TRBV5-8 to TRBJ1-2, with D unclear. Germline lookup yields CDR1 SGHTS and CDR2 YDEGEE. Trimming shortened V by 4 bases and J by 3 bases, and 22 bases separated the two germline ends. The CDR3 spans 17 residues. CDR3 amino acids: CASSGPPRIYWDYGYTF. The CDR3 nucleotides read TGTGCCAGCAGCGGACCCCCCCGGATTTACTGGGACTATGGCTACACCTTC.

V and J are TRBV3-1 (or the pseudogene TRBV3-2) and TRBJ2-5, with D tentatively TRBD2 (6 bases). CDR3 length: 16 residues. V was cut by 4 bases and J by 0 bases, with 15 bases left in between. The germline V gene encodes CDR1 LGHDT and CDR2 YNNKEL (reference sequence). The CDR3, as DNA: TGTGCCAGCAGCCTGAGGAGGGATCAGTACCAAGAGACCCAGTACTTC. Translation gives CASSLRRDQYQETQYF.

The chain joins TRBV19 to TRBJ1-2; TRBD1 aligns across 8 bases. V lost 4 bases to trimming and J lost 3 bases; unmatched junction nucleotides: 4. The CDR3 has 14 amino acids. Germline V CDR1 and CDR2: LNHDA, SQIVND (reference sequence). The CDR3 DNA reads TGTGCCAGTAGTACTCCAGGGGGCTACTATGGCTACACCTTC. Its translation is CASSTPGGYYGYTF.

This clone showed up just once. V gene TRBV6-1 combines with J gene TRBJ2-7; TRBD2 matches 12 bases. The length of the CDR3 is 19 residues. Losses at the gene ends were 3 bases for V and 0 bases for J; bases not matched to a gene: 12. Germline assignment: CDR1 MNHNS and CDR2 SASEGT. The CDR3 DNA is TGTGCCAGCAGTGAGGCCGGGACTAGCGGGTACCGATTCTCCTACGAGCAGTACTTC. It translates to CASSEAGTSGYRFSYEQYF.

The chain recombines TRBV7-2 with TRBJ1-2; D may be TRBD1 (6 bases). The CDR3 is 14 residues long. V was pared by 5 bases and J by 2 bases, with 12 bases between. Germline CDR1 reads SGHTA; CDR2 reads FQGNSA. Here the CDR3 DNA reads TGTGCCAGCAGCACCGACAGGTCCAACTATGGCTACACCTTC. Translating it yields CASSTDRSNYGYTF.

The chain uses TRBV27 and TRBJ1-3, with D tentatively TRBD1 (6 bases). Germline V gene sequence: CDR1 MNHEY, CDR2 SMNVEV (reference sequence). CDR3 length: 17 amino acids. V was cut by 7 bases and J by 6 bases, with 25 bases left in between. For the CDR3, the DNA is TGTGCCAGCACGTTCAGCGGGGGCTTATCAACGGAAAACACCATATATTTT. This encodes CASTFSGGLSTENTIYF.

This clone was seen a single time. One end of the junction is discordant with germline, which a read error may explain. V is TRBV30 and J is TRBJ1-4, with D possibly being TRBD1 (5 bases). The germline CDR1 and CDR2 sequences are GTSNPN and SVGIG (reference sequence). CDR3 size: 13 residues. The CDR3 bases are TGTGGCTGGCGGGGGAGAGATAATGAAAAACTGTTTTTT. This encodes CGWRGRDNEKLFF. The full variable domain, its missing parts supplied by reference TRBV30 and TRBJ1-4, is SQTIHQWPATLVQPVGSPLSLECTVEGTSNPNLYWYRQAAGRGLQLLFYSVGIGQISSEVPQNLSASRPQDRQFILSSKKLLLSDSGFYLCGWRGRDNEKLFFGSGTQLSVL.

This clone was found a few times. The chain couples TRBV2 to TRBJ1-1; TRBD1 aligns across 7 bases. Germline CDR1 SNHLY, CDR2 FYNNEI. The CDR3 has 13 residues. The ends lost 7 bases at V and 1 base at J; junction bases unmatched: 3. The CDR3 loop reads CASKRGPNTEAFF. The CDR3 region has the DNA TGTGCCAGCAAGAGGGGGCCGAACACTGAAGCTTTCTTT. The variable domain in full, with the rest retrieved from reference TRBV2 and TRBJ1-1, is EPEVTQTPSHQVTQMGQEVILRCVPISNHLYFYWYRQILGQKVEFLVSFYNNEISEKSEIFDDQFSVERPDGSNFTLKIRSTKLEDSAMYFCASKRGPNTEAFFGQGTRLTVV.

The chain carries TRBV7-6 and TRBJ2-1; the D is unclear. CDR3 size: 13 residues. V was shortened by 1 base and J by 5 bases, with 6 bases between the two germline ends. Germline V gene data show CDR1 as SGHVS and CDR2 as FNYEAQ. DNA for the CDR3: TGTGCCAGCAGCTTAGATTTAAACAATGAGCAGTTCTTC. Translation: CASSLDLNNEQFF.

This clone was seen more than once but under ten times. J is TRBJ2-3 and V is TRBV3-1 (or the pseudogene TRBV3-2), with TRBD2 matching over 9 bases. V was pared by 0 bases and J by 2 bases, with 6 bases of the junction left unmatched. Germline CDR1 reads LGHDT; CDR2 reads YNNKEL (reference sequence). This CDR3 is built from 17 residues. This CDR3 is CASSQDSAGGYTDTQYF. The CDR3 nucleotides are TGTGCCAGCAGCCAAGATTCAGCGGGGGGATACACAGATACGCAGTATTTT.

As for this clone: Other DNA sequences in this specimen translate into the identical CDR3. The V gene is TRBV5-1, the J gene TRBJ1-1; D not resolved. V lost 4 bases to trimming and J lost 2 bases, with 9 bases between them. CDR3 length: 13 residues. The germline V gene has CDR1 SGHRS and CDR2 YFSETQ. The CDR3 is CASSPGLNTEAFF. In DNA form, the CDR3 reads TGCGCCAGCAGCCCCGGGCTCAACACTGAAGCTTTCTTT. Supplemented by reference TRBV5-1 and TRBJ1-1, the full variable domain reads KAGVTQTPRYLIKTRGQQVTLSCSPISGHRSVSWYQQTPGQGLQFLFEYFSETQRNKGNFPGRFSGRQFSNSRSEMNVSTLELGDSALYLCASSPGLNTEAFFGQGTRLTVV.

The genes are TRBV28 and TRBJ2-1; a possible D gene is TRBD2 (5 bases). Deletions cut 3 bases from V and 9 bases from J, with 15 bases between. Germline CDR1 reads MDHEN; CDR2 reads SYDVKM. The CDR3 is 14 amino acids. CDR3 DNA: TGTGCCAGCAGTTTGGGCTCGGCTGGGAGTGAGCAGTTCTTC. This encodes CASSLGSAGSEQFF.

The chain links TRBV10-3 to TRBJ1-3; 9 bases align to TRBD1. CDR1 and CDR2 from the germline V gene are ENHRY and SYGVKD. This CDR3 contains 15 residues. The V gene end was trimmed by 3 bases and the J gene end by 1 base; junction bases not matched to a gene: 1. CDR3 sequence (DNA): TGTGCCATCAGTGATGGGACAGGGTCTGGAAACACCATATATTTT. This codes for CAISDGTGSGNTIYF.

The J gene is TRBJ2-7, the V gene TRBV5-5; TRBD1 matches 7 bases. Germline loops: CDR1 SGHKS, CDR2 YYEKEE (reference sequence). The length of the CDR3 is 14 residues. Trimming at V came to 1 base and at J to 5 bases, leaving 6 bases not matched to a gene. The CDR3 DNA reads as TGTGCCAGCAGCTTGTCGACAGGGCAGCACGAGCAGTACTTC. The encoded protein is CASSLSTGQHEQYF. Full variable domain (outside the CDR3, taken from reference TRBV5-5 and TRBJ2-7): DAGVTQSPTHLIKTRGQQVTLRCSPISGHKSVSWYQQVLGQGPQFIFQYYEKEERGRGNFPDRFSARQFPNYSSELNVNALLLGDSALYLCASSLSTGQHEQYFGPGTRLTVT.

This clone was picked up one time. The rearrangement joins TRBV4-1 to TRBJ1-1; D gene uncertain. CDR3 length: 15 residues. CDR1 is MGHRA and CDR2 is YSYEKL in the germline V gene. The V end lost 4 bases, the J end lost 3 bases, and 15 bases lay between the germline ends. The CDR3 is CASSPQTARYTEAFF. CDR3 bases: TGCGCCAGCAGCCCACAGACGGCAAGGTACACTGAAGCTTTCTTT.

The chain carries TRBV6-5 and TRBJ2-6; the D is unclear. V gave up 5 bases and J gave up 2 bases, with 7 bases separating them. CDR1 and CDR2 (germline): MNHEY, SVGAGI. The CDR3 is made up of 14 amino acids. This CDR3 reads CASSQITGANVLTF. CDR3 bases: TGTGCCAGCAGTCAGATCACTGGGGCCAACGTCCTGACTTTC.

The chain employs TRBV28 and TRBJ1-5, with D hard to call. This CDR3 has 13 residues. The germline CDR1 and CDR2 sequences are MDHEN and SYDVKM. With 8 bases removed from V and 2 bases from J, the gap between germline ends came to 10 bases. The CDR3 DNA is TGTGCCAGCTGGCGGTGGGGCAATCAGCCCCAGCATTTT. This translates into CASWRWGNQPQHF. Using reference TRBV28 and TRBJ1-5 for the parts outside the CDR3, the full variable domain is DVKVTQSSRYLVKRTGEKVFLECVQDMDHENMFWYRQDPGLGLRLIYFSYDVKMKEKGDIPEGYSVSREKKERFSLILESASTNQTSMYLCASWRWGNQPQHFGDGTRLSIL.

This rearrangement joins TRBV5-6 to TRBJ2-7, with 9 bases aligning to TRBD2. CDR3 size: 14 residues. CDR1 SGHDT and CDR2 YYEEEE come from the germline V gene. Trimming removed 3 bases from V and 1 base from J; junction bases left unmatched: 2. For the CDR3, the DNA is TGTGCCAGCAGCTCAAGCGGGGGGTCCTACGAGCAGTACTTC. This codes for CASSSSGGSYEQYF. Filled out from reference TRBV5-6 and TRBJ2-7, the complete variable domain reads DAGVTQSPTHLIKTRGQQVTLRCSPKSGHDTVSWYQQALGQGPQFIFQYYEEEERQRGNFPDRFSGHQFPNYSSELNVNALLLGDSALYLCASSSSGGSYEQYFGPGTRLTVT.

V is TRBV5-4 and J is TRBJ1-1, with D possibly TRBD1 on 6 matching bases. The CDR3 has 14 amino acids. Per the germline V gene, CDR1 is SGHNT and CDR2 is YYREEE (reference sequence). V was clipped by 0 bases and J by 6 bases, with 12 bases between them. The CDR3 here is CASSLGQGYAEAFF. As DNA, the CDR3 is TGTGCCAGCAGCTTGGGTCAGGGGTATGCTGAAGCTTTCTTT.

The gene calls are TRBV19 and TRBJ2-1; D unresolved. In germline, CDR1 is LNHDA, CDR2 SQIVND (reference sequence). Trimming pared 5 bases from V and 6 bases from J, leaving 14 bases between. This CDR3 comprises 14 residues. CDR3 protein: CASSFDLGVNEQFF. The CDR3 DNA reads TGTGCCAGTAGTTTCGACCTTGGGGTCAATGAGCAGTTCTTC.

The V and J genes are TRBV10-3 and TRBJ2-1, with 9 bases identical to TRBD2. The germline V gene encodes CDR1 ENHRY and CDR2 SYGVKD. The CDR3 covers 16 residues. The junction had 8 bases not matched to a gene; V was cut back by 4 bases and J by 4 bases. The CDR3 DNA follows: TGTGCCATCAGTGCACGGAGCGGGGGGACTTACAATGAGCAGTTCTTC. This sequence encodes CAISARSGGTYNEQFF.

The genes are TRBV5-6 and TRBJ1-3, with D unclear. The germline V gene has CDR1 SGHDT and CDR2 YYEEEE. Between the trimmed V and J ends, which lost 7 bases and 8 bases, there was a span of 10 bases. The CDR3 has 11 residues. CDR3 sequence: CASQIGDTIYF. The CDR3 coding sequence is TGTGCCAGCCAAATTGGGGACACCATATATTTT.

The V and J genes are TRBV2 and TRBJ1-6; 10 nucleotides agree with TRBD1. Germline assignment: CDR1 SNHLY and CDR2 FYNNEI. Trimming cost V 4 bases and J 10 bases; bases outside gene matches: 7. This CDR3 is built from 15 residues. The CDR3 DNA is TGTGCCAGCAGTGGCCCGACAGGGGGCGCGTCACCCCTCCACTTT. Protein product: CASSGPTGGASPLHF. Variable domain in full (rest from reference TRBV2 and TRBJ1-6): EPEVTQTPSHQVTQMGQEVILRCVPISNHLYFYWYRQILGQKVEFLVSFYNNEISEKSEIFDDQFSVERPDGSNFTLKIRSTKLEDSAMYFCASSGPTGGASPLHFGNGTRLTVT.

The chain links TRBV7-2 to TRBJ1-6; D not resolved. Germline assignment: CDR1 SGHTA and CDR2 FQGNSA. This CDR3 contains 13 residues. Trimming shortened V by 2 bases and J by 7 bases, and 6 bases separated the two germline ends. CDR3 coding DNA: TGTGCCAGCAGCTTAATAAGGAATTCACCCCTCCACTTT. Translating it yields CASSLIRNSPLHF.

This clone was counted once. CDR3 bases: TGTGCCAGCAGTTTTTTATTCAATCAGCCCCAGCATTTT. Amino acid sequence: CASSFLFNQPQHF. The V and J genes are TRBV28 and TRBJ1-5; the D is unclear. Germline lookup yields CDR1 MDHEN and CDR2 SYDVKM. The length of the CDR3 is 13 residues. The V and J ends lost 3 bases and 3 bases respectively, with 6 bases between them.

The V gene is TRBV7-6, the J gene TRBJ1-3; the D is unclear. V gave up 1 base and J gave up 1 base, with 11 bases separating them. Germline loops: CDR1 SGHVS, CDR2 FNYEAQ. The CDR3 loop spans 16 amino acids. This CDR3 is CASSLGAHGSGNTIYF. The DNA of the CDR3 is TGTGCCAGCAGCTTAGGGGCGCATGGATCTGGAAACACCATATATTTT.

V and J are TRBV6-2 or TRBV6-3 and TRBJ1-1; 8 bases are a match to TRBD1. CDR3 length: 17 amino acids. The J segment lost 1 base and the V segment lost 4 bases, leaving 11 bases of the junction unmatched. CDR1 MNHEY and CDR2 SVGEGT come from the germline V gene. CDR3 residues: CASSFVRDRFRNTEAFF. The CDR3 DNA sequence: TGTGCCAGCAGTTTTGTGAGGGACAGGTTCCGGAACACTGAAGCTTTCTTT.

The chain links TRBV4-1 to TRBJ1-1; D possibly corresponds to TRBD1 (5 bases). The CDR3 covers 14 residues. The V end lost 1 base, the J end lost 1 base, and 7 bases lay between the germline ends. CDR1 MGHRA and CDR2 YSYEKL come from the germline V gene. The CDR3: CASSQVGENTEAFF. CDR3 sequence (DNA): TGCGCCAGCAGCCAAGTAGGGGAGAACACTGAAGCTTTCTTT.

This chain connects TRBV12-3 or TRBV12-4 to TRBJ2-4, with D maybe TRBD2 (5 bases). Trimming cost V 3 bases and J 8 bases, with 11 bases left between them. CDR3 size: 13 residues. In DNA form, the CDR3 reads TGTGCCAGCAGTTTGAGCGGTGCGTACATTCAGTACTTC. Translating gives CASSLSGAYIQYF.

The chain recombines TRBV18 with TRBJ1-6, with 8 nucleotides matching TRBD1. The trim removed 3 bases at V and 4 bases at J, leaving 8 bases unmatched. Germline-derived CDR1 and CDR2 are KGHSH and LQKENI. The CDR3 extends over 17 amino acids. The CDR3: CASSPRSGGWYNSPLHF. The CDR3 nucleotides read TGTGCCAGCTCACCCCGGTCAGGGGGCTGGTATAATTCACCCCTCCACTTT.

The count of this clone is one. The J gene is TRBJ1-1, the V gene TRBV9; perhaps TRBD1 as D (5 bases). CDR1 SGDLS and CDR2 YYNGEE come from the germline V gene. The CDR3 is 13 amino acids. V lost 3 bases to trimming and J lost 2 bases, with 8 bases between them. The CDR3 sequence: CASSETVNTEAFF. The CDR3 DNA reads as TGTGCCAGCAGCGAGACAGTTAACACTGAAGCTTTCTTT.